The next 23 T cell receptor beta chains were all read from a single sample in a study of blood T cells in healthy people across ages (dated by TCRdb to the mid-2010s). To prepare the library, 5' RACE was applied. TCRdb shows the sequencer as Illumina HiSeq 2500. A second roughly 6 to 11 cycle PCR used a sample-barcoded 5' primer and a J-beta primer mix. TCRdb cleaned the public reads at Q25 with fastp, built clones with MiXCR and kept in-frame beta chains. Entries are consolidated by CDR3 protein sequence, retaining the most common genes and DNA. The sample table shows 1.5 million to 2 million distinct CDR3 sequences, and about 35% are seen once. Approximately 10% of the sample lies in the top ten. The specimen was blood. The receptors derive from a woman aged 25-40 years in good health.

The genes are TRBV7-6 and TRBJ1-2; TRBD1 matches 7 bases. CDR1 and CDR2 from the germline V gene are SGHVS and FNYEAQ. CDR3 length: 17 amino acids. Losses at the gene ends were 0 bases for V and 7 bases for J; bases not matched to a gene: 14. Written as DNA, the CDR3 is TGTGCCAGCAGCTTAGCTGATTCCGACAGGGTAGTTTCTGGCTACACCTTC. This translates into CASSLADSDRVVSGYTF. Full variable domain (remainder filled in from reference TRBV7-6 and TRBJ1-2): GAGVSQSPRYKVTKRGQDVALRCDPISGHVSLYWYRQALGQGPEFLTYFNYEAQQDKSGLPNDRFSAERPEGSISTLTIQRTEQRDSAMYRCASSLADSDRVVSGYTFGSGTRLTVV.

The V gene is TRBV12-3 or TRBV12-4, the J gene TRBJ1-2; 8 positions agree with TRBD1. This CDR3 comprises 14 residues. With 3 bases clipped from V and 10 bases from J, the junction kept 10 bases outside the gene matches. CDR3: CASSFGQGFMYYTF. CDR3 coding DNA: TGTGCCAGCAGTTTCGGACAGGGCTTTATGTACTACACCTTC.

Comment on this clonotype: Germline is not matched at one junction end, which may reflect a read error. The chain carries TRBV7-2 and TRBJ1-5, with D possibly TRBD1 on 5 matching bases. Per the germline V gene, CDR1 is SGHTA and CDR2 is FQGNSA. The CDR3 has 14 residues. CDR3 coding DNA: TGTGCCAGCAGCCGCGACAGCGGCAATCGGCCCCAGCATTTT. This codes for CASSRDSGNRPQHF.

The genes are TRBV6-5 and TRBJ1-2; D gene ambiguous. The CDR3 runs 12 residues. Per germline, CDR1 MNHEY and CDR2 SVGAGI. The V end was cut by 9 bases, the J end by 0 bases, with 8 bases between. Written as DNA, the CDR3 is TGTGCCAGACCGCAGGCTAACTATGGCTACACCTTC. Amino acid sequence: CARPQANYGYTF.

The chain joins TRBV5-1 to TRBJ2-3; no firm D call. With 0 bases removed from V and 2 bases from J, the gap between germline ends came to 16 bases. The CDR3 is 17 amino acids. Germline V gives CDR1 SGHRS, CDR2 YFSETQ. This chain's CDR3 is CASSLGAARPSTDTQYF. In DNA form, the CDR3 reads TGCGCCAGCAGCTTGGGGGCTGCTCGTCCCTCCACAGATACGCAGTATTTT.

V usage is TRBV7-9 and J usage is TRBJ2-2, with 11 bases that match TRBD2. The germline V gene has CDR1 SEHNR and CDR2 FQNEAQ (reference sequence). The CDR3 is 18 amino acids. Losses at the gene ends were 5 bases for V and 3 bases for J; bases not matched to a gene: 11. The CDR3: CASSPWGLAGGHTGELFF. CDR3 in DNA: TGTGCCAGCAGCCCATGGGGGCTAGCGGGGGGACACACCGGGGAGCTGTTTTTT.

This clonotype came up once. This chain connects TRBV7-6 to TRBJ1-1; 8 nucleotides line up with TRBD1. This CDR3 region has 14 residues. Germline CDR1 is SGHVS and CDR2 is FNYEAQ. Trimming took 4 bases from V and 7 from J; bases not matched to a gene: 8. In nucleotides, the CDR3 is TGTGCCAGCAGCTCCAGGGGGCCTTGGAGTGAAGCTTTCTTT. Translated, it gives CASSSRGPWSEAFF.

The V and J genes are TRBV11-2 and TRBJ2-7; either TRBD1 or TRBD2 may supply D (6 bases each). V was shortened by 3 bases and J by 3 bases, with 15 bases between the two germline ends. The CDR3 is made up of 15 amino acids. Germline loops: CDR1 SGHAT, CDR2 FQNNGV. The CDR3 DNA is TGTGCCAGCAGCTTGGGGCCGGGGGCACTCTACGAGCAGTACTTC. It yields the protein CASSLGPGALYEQYF.

This clonotype was detected ten times or more. This chain links TRBV13 with TRBJ1-1; unclear D gene. Between the trimmed V and J ends, which lost 2 bases and 8 bases, there was a span of 9 bases. Per germline, CDR1 PRHDT and CDR2 FYEKMQ (reference sequence). The CDR3 is 12 residues long. The CDR3, as DNA: TGTGCCAGCAGCTTACTAGGGAACGAAGCTTTCTTT. It specifies CASSLLGNEAFF.

The chain combines TRBV29-1 with TRBJ1-1; tentatively, D is TRBD1 (5 bases). The CDR3 totals 12 residues. The germline CDR1 and CDR2 sequences are SQVTM and ANQGSEA. CDR3: CGAGGQNTEAFF. The CDR3 region has the DNA TGCGGCGCCGGCGGACAAAACACTGAAGCTTTCTTT.

This clonotype was observed a handful of times. The chain joins TRBV6-1 to TRBJ2-1, with 8 bases that match TRBD2. The CDR3 is 14 residues long. Looked up from germline, CDR1 is MNHNS and CDR2 is SASEGT. Trimming removed 4 bases from V and 10 bases from J; junction bases left unmatched: 9. The CDR3 loop reads CASSAGTRTREQFF. The CDR3 nucleotides are TGTGCCAGCAGTGCCGGGACTAGAACTCGCGAGCAGTTCTTC.

This clonotype was counted ten times or more. The CDR3 is CASSLAGAEQFF. The CDR3 DNA sequence: TGTGCCAGCAGCCTAGCGGGGGCTGAGCAGTTCTTC. The rearrangement joins TRBV3-1 to TRBJ2-1; TRBD2 aligns across 9 bases. V dropped 4 bases and J dropped 9; count of bases not matched to a gene: 1. CDR1 is LGHDT and CDR2 is YNNKEL in the germline V gene (reference sequence). This CDR3 spans 12 amino acids.

The chain carries TRBV20-1 and TRBJ1-4, with D perhaps matching TRBD1 (5 bases). Per germline, CDR1 DFQATT and CDR2 SNEGSKA (reference sequence). CDR3 length equals 15 residues. V was shortened by 0 bases and J by 3 bases, with 11 bases between the two germline ends. The CDR3 here is CSARDFTTANEKLFF. CDR3 nucleotide sequence: TGCAGTGCTAGAGATTTTACGACAGCTAATGAAAAACTGTTTTTT.

This clonotype showed up just once. This sequence joins TRBV20-1 and TRBJ1-2; 9 bases line up with TRBD1. Germline values: CDR1 DFQATT, CDR2 SNEGSKA (reference sequence). This CDR3 has 14 amino acids. Germline trimming cut 6 bases from V and 7 bases from J; bases unmatched to any gene: 12. The CDR3 protein is CSAVGDRVGCGYTF. The DNA for the CDR3 is TGCAGTGCAGTCGGGGACAGGGTCGGGTGTGGCTACACCTTC.

A note on this clonotype: A clone one base away is much larger, so this may be a read error. This chain connects TRBV20-1 to TRBJ2-7; 10 bases line up with TRBD1. The CDR3 runs to 14 residues. Germline values: CDR1 DFQATT, CDR2 SNEGSKA (reference sequence). The CDR3 sequence is CSAPGQGGSCEQYF. CDR3 DNA sequence: TGCAGTGCCCCCGGACAGGGGGGGTCCTGCGAGCAGTACTTC.

The chain employs TRBV5-6 and TRBJ2-3; either TRBD1 or TRBD2 may fit D (6 bases each). The germline V gene has CDR1 SGHDT and CDR2 YYEEEE. The CDR3 sequence is 15 residues long. The V gene lost 2 bases and the J gene lost 5 bases, with 15 bases spanning the gap. Here the CDR3 DNA reads TGTGCCAGCAGCTTTCGGGGGCGAGGAGAAGATACGCAGTATTTT. The encoded protein is CASSFRGRGEDTQYF. Variable domain in full (rest from reference TRBV5-6 and TRBJ2-3): DAGVTQSPTHLIKTRGQQVTLRCSPKSGHDTVSWYQQALGQGPQFIFQYYEEEERQRGNFPDRFSGHQFPNYSSELNVNALLLGDSALYLCASSFRGRGEDTQYFGPGTRLTVL.

This clonotype was seen ten or more times. The genes are TRBV5-1 and TRBJ2-3, with 10 positions matching TRBD2. From germline, CDR1 is SGHRS and CDR2 YFSETQ. The V gene end was trimmed by 0 bases and the J gene end by 6 bases; junction bases not matched to a gene: 10. This CDR3 has 17 residues. In DNA form, the CDR3 reads TGCGCCAGCAGCTTGGCGTTGGCTAGCGGGGGTATCGATACGCAGTATTTT. It yields the protein CASSLALASGGIDTQYF.

V gene TRBV15 combines with J gene TRBJ2-5, with D hard to call. Matching the DNA end better, TRBJ2-7 makes the J call doubtful. Germline CDR1 LNHNV, CDR2 YYDKDF (reference sequence). This CDR3 has 12 amino acids. Here the CDR3 DNA reads TGTGCCACCAGCTCCGAATGGGGCGAGCAGTACTTC. Amino acid sequence: CATSSEWGEQYF.

The J gene is TRBJ2-5, the V gene TRBV20-1, with 10 bases aligning to TRBD1. Matching the DNA end better, TRBJ2-7 makes the J call doubtful. The CDR3 length is 15 residues. Germline V gives CDR1 DFQATT, CDR2 SNEGSKA (reference sequence). The CDR3 spells CSASSTGTGAYEQYF. CDR3 in DNA: TGCAGTGCTAGTAGCACCGGGACAGGGGCCTACGAGCAGTACTTC.

This clonotype has only a few counts. The chain combines TRBV11-2 with TRBJ2-1; 10 bases are shared with TRBD2. The CDR3 totals 17 residues. Trimming at V came to 4 bases and at J to 8 bases, leaving 14 bases not matched to a gene. Germline lookup yields CDR1 SGHAT and CDR2 FQNNGV. CDR3 DNA sequence: TGTGCCAGCAGCTCCCTCTTCGGACTAGCGGAAGGGGATGAGCAGTTCTTC. It yields the protein CASSSLFGLAEGDEQFF.

This clonotype was counted a few times. The CDR3 reads CASRTEGETQYF. DNA of the CDR3: TGCGCCAGCAGGACAGAGGGAGAGACCCAGTACTTC. The rearrangement links TRBV5-1 to TRBJ2-5, with D tentatively TRBD1 or TRBD2 (5 bases each). This CDR3 has 12 amino acids. Germline V gene lookup returns CDR1 SGHRS and CDR2 YFSETQ. Deletions cut 5 bases from V and 4 bases from J, with 9 bases between.

This chain joins TRBV7-6 and TRBJ2-5; possibly TRBD2 for D (5 bases). Germline V gives CDR1 SGHVS, CDR2 FNYEAQ. This CDR3 has 16 amino acids. Trimming shortened V by 5 bases and J by 2 bases, and 18 bases separated the two germline ends. CDR3 region: CASSVRKMTGQETQYF. In nucleotides, the CDR3 is TGTGCCAGCAGCGTCCGAAAAATGACGGGACAAGAGACCCAGTACTTC.

In this sample, this clonotype turned up a few times. As DNA, the CDR3 is TGTGCCAGCAGCTTGGGCCCTTACACCGGGGAGCTGTTTTTT. This sequence encodes CASSLGPYTGELFF. This rearrangement joins TRBV5-6 to TRBJ2-2; D uncertain. Germline values: CDR1 SGHDT, CDR2 YYEEEE. Trimming shortened V by 0 bases and J by 3 bases, and 6 bases separated the two germline ends. This CDR3 spans 14 amino acids.